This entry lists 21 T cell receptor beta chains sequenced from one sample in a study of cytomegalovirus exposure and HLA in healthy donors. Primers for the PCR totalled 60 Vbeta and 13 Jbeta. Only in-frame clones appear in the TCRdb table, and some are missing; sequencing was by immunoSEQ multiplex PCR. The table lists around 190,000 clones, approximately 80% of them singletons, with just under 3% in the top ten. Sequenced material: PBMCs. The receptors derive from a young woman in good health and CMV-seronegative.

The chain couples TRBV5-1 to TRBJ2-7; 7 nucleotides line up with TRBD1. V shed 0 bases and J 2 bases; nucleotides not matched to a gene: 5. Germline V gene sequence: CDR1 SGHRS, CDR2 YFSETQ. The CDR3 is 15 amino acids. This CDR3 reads CASSLGPGTAYEQYF. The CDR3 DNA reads TGCGCCAGCAGCTTGGGCCCCGGGACAGCCTACGAGCAGTACTTC. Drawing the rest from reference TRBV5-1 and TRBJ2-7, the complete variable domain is KAGVTQTPRYLIKTRGQQVTLSCSPISGHRSVSWYQQTPGQGLQFLFEYFSETQRNKGNFPGRFSGRQFSNSRSEMNVSTLELGDSALYLCASSLGPGTAYEQYFGPGTRLTVT.

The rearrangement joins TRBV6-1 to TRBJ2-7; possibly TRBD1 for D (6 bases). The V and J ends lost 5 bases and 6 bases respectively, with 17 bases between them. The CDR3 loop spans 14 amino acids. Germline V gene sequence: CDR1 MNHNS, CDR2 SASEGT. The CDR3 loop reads CASSSLGAPSEQYF. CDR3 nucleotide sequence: TGTGCCAGCAGTTCCCTGGGGGCGCCTTCCGAGCAGTACTTC.

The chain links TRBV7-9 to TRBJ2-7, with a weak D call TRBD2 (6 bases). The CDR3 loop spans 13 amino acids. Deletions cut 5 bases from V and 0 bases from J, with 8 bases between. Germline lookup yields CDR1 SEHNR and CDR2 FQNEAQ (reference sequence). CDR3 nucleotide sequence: TGTGCCAGCAGCGGAGGGGTCTCCTACGAGCAGTACTTC. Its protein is CASSGGVSYEQYF.

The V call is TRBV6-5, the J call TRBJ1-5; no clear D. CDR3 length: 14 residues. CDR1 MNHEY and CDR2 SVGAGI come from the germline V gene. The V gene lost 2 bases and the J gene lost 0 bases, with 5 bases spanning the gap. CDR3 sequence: CASSYGFSNQPQHF. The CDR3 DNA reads TGTGCCAGCAGTTACGGCTTTAGCAATCAGCCCCAGCATTTT.

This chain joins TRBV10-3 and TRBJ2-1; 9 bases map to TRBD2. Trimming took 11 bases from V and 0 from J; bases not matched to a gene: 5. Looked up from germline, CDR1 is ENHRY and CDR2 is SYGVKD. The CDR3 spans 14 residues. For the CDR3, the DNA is TGTGCCTCGAGACTAGCGGTCTCCTACAATGAGCAGTTCTTC. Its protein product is CASRLAVSYNEQFF.

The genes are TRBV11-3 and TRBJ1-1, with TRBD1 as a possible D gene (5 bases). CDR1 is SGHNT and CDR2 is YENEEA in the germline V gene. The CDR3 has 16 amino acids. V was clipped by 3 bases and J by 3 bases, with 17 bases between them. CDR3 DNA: TGTGCCAGCAGCTTGGGCAGGGCAGAATCGGACACTGAAGCTTTCTTT. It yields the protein CASSLGRAESDTEAFF.

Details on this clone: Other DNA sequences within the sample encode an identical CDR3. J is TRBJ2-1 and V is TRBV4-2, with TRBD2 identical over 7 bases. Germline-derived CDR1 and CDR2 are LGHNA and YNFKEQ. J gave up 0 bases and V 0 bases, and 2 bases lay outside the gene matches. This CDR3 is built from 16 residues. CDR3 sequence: CASSQDSGGSYNEQFF. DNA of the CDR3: TGTGCCAGCAGCCAAGATTCGGGGGGCTCCTACAATGAGCAGTTCTTC.

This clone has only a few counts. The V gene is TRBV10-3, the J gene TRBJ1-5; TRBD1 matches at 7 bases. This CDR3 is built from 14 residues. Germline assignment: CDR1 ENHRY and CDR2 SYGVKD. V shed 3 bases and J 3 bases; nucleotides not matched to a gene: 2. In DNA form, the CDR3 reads TGTGCCATCAGTGAAGACAGGGACAATCAGCCCCAGCATTTT. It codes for CAISEDRDNQPQHF.

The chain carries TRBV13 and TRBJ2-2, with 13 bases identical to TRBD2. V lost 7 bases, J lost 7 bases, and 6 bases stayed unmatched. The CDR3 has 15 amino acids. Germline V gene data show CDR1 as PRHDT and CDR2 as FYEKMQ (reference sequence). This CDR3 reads CASKGLAGLNGELFF. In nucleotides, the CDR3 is TGTGCCAGCAAGGGACTAGCGGGACTTAACGGGGAGCTGTTTTTT.

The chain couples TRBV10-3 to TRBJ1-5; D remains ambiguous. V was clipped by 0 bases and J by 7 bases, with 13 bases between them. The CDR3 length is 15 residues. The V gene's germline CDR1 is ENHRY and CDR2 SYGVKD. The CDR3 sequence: CAISESLDWEQPQHF. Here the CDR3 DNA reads TGTGCCATCAGTGAGTCACTGGACTGGGAGCAGCCCCAGCATTTT.

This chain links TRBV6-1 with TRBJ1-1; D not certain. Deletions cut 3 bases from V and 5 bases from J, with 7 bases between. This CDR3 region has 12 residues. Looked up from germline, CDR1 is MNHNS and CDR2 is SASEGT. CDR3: CASSDPGTEAFF. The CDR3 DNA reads TGTGCCAGCAGTGATCCCGGGACTGAAGCTTTCTTT.

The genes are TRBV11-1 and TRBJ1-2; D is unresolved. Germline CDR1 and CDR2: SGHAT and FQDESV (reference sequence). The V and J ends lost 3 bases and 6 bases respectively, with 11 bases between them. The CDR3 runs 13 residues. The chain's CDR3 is CASSLNPENGYTF. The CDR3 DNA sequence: TGTGCCAGCAGCTTGAACCCGGAGAATGGCTACACCTTC.

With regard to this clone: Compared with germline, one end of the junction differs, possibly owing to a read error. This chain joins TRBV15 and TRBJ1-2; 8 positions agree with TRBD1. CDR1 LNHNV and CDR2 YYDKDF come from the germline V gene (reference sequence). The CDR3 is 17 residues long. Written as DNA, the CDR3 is TGTGCCACCAGCAGAGATTATGCGGGGCAGGGGGCCCGGGGCTACCCCTTC. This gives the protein CATSRDYAGQGARGYPF.

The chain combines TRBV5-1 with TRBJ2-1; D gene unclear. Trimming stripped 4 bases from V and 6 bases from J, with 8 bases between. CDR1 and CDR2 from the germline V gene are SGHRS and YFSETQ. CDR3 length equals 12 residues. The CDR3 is CASSPLVNEQFF. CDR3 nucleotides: TGCGCCAGCAGCCCCCTAGTCAATGAGCAGTTCTTC. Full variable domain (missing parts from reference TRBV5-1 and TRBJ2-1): KAGVTQTPRYLIKTRGQQVTLSCSPISGHRSVSWYQQTPGQGLQFLFEYFSETQRNKGNFPGRFSGRQFSNSRSEMNVSTLELGDSALYLCASSPLVNEQFFGPGTRLTVL.

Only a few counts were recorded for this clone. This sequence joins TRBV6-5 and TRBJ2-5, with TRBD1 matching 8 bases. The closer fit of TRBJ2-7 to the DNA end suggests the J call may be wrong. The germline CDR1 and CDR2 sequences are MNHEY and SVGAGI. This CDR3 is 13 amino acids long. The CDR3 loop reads CASSRDRRYEQYF. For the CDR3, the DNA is TGTGCCAGCAGTAGGGACAGGCGGTACGAGCAGTACTTC.

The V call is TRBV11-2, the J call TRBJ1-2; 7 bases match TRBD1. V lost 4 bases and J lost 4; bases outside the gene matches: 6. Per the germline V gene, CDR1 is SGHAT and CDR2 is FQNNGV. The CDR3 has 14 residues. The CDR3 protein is CASSYTGTAYGYTF. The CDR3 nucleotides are TGTGCCAGCAGCTACACCGGGACAGCCTATGGCTACACCTTC.

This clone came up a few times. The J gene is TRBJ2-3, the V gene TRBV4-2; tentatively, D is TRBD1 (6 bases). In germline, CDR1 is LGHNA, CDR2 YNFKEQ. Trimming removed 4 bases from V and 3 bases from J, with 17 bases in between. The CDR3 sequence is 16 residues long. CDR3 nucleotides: TGTGCCAGCAGCCGGAAGTGGGACATTTCAACAGATACGCAGTATTTT. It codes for CASSRKWDISTDTQYF.

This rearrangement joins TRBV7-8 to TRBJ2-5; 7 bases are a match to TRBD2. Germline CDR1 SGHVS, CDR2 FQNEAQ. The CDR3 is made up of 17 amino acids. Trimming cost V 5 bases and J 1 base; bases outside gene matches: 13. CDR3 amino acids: CASSVSGRAGSQETQYF. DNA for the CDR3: TGTGCCAGCAGCGTCTCGGGGCGAGCGGGGAGCCAAGAGACCCAGTACTTC. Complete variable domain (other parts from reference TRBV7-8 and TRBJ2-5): GAGVSQSPRYKVAKRGQDVALRCDPISGHVSLFWYQQALGQGPEFLTYFQNEAQLDKSGLPSDRFFAERPEGSVSTLKIQRTQQEDSAVYLCASSVSGRAGSQETQYFGPGTRLLVL.

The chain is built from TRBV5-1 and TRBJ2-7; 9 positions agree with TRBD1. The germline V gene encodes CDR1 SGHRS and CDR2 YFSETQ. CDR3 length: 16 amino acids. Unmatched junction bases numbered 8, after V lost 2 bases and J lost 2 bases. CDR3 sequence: CASSFTPGQGPYEQYF. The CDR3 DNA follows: TGCGCCAGCAGCTTTACACCGGGACAGGGCCCCTACGAGCAGTACTTC.

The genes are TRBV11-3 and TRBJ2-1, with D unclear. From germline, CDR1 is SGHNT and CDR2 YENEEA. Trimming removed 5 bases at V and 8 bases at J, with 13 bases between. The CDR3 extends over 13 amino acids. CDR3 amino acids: CASSPTNSYEQFF. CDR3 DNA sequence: TGTGCCAGCAGCCCGACGAACAGCTATGAGCAGTTCTTC.

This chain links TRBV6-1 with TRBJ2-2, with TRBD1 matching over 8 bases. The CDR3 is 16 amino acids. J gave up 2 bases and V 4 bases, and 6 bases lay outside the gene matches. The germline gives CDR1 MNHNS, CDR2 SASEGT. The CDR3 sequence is CASSVQGAINTGELFF. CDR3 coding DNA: TGTGCCAGCAGTGTGCAGGGGGCTATAAACACCGGGGAGCTGTTTTTT.